The entry that follows covers one TCR beta chain sequence. This clone has just a few counts. There is no known antigen for this receptor. The input lacks base qualities; no much larger clone sits a single base away. The data belong to a study of sequential checkpoint blockade in melanoma (dated by TCRdb to about 2019). About the study as a whole: Patients were assigned by 1:1 randomization to either first-line nivolumab followed by ipilimumab (arm A) or ipilimumab followed by nivolumab (arm B). More than 20 patients had matched tumor biopsies taken before treatment and at week 13, after single-agent nivolumab (arm A) or ipilimumab (arm B). DNA from 75 to 95 pretreatment melanoma tumor samples was subjected to TCRbeta immunosequencing. Both trial sequences were followed by maintenance nivolumab. Roughly 80% of the matched tumor biopsy pairs taken before and after treatment were from the same lesion.

The meaning of the sample's treatment or condition label: randomized to nivolumab then ipilimumab (arm A) or the reverse (arm B). None of the trial patients had been given prior DNA-damaging chemotherapy. Samples were obtained from patients with melanoma enrolled in CheckMate 064, a randomized, open-label phase II trial of sequential checkpoint blockade. Genomic DNA from formalin-fixed paraffin-embedded (FFPE) tissue samples served as the input for tumor TCR sequencing. The immunoSEQ Assay was used to immunosequence TCRbeta CDR3 regions from genomic DNA. Before high-throughput sequencing, the genomic DNA was amplified using bias-controlled multiplex PCR. In the paper's pipeline: To quantify the absolute abundance of each unique TCRbeta CDR3 region, the sequences were collapsed and filtered. Clonality, defined as 1 minus Pielou's evenness, was calculated using only productive rearrangements. Tumor T-cell fraction was computed by normalizing TCRbeta template counts to usable DNA, estimated from several housekeeping genes. A previously published method was used to identify clones with significantly greater frequencies in on-treatment samples than in baseline samples. TCRdb's version of the immuneACCESS table is confined to in-frame rearrangements and falls short of the full clone set. An unresolved V gene accounts for under half of the shortfall where checked; the remainder is of unknown origin. Clone size and V and J calls were adopted from that table, with D and trimming inferred from the DNA. In all, the sample holds 6,000 to 9,000 clones, and about 28% of those were seen once. Roughly 25% of the sample is taken by the ten largest.

Study-wide findings and limitations: In the nivolumab-first arm (arm A), pretreatment tumor TIL clonality was associated with response (P = .04). Clinical benefit was about 30 times more likely to be achieved by patients whose tumor T-cell fraction and clonality increased by week 13. Tumor T-cell fraction and clonality were correlated with PD-L1 staining and CD8+ T-cell counts, but not with mutational load. Within-arm analyses of tumor T-cell fraction were constrained by small sample sizes and reduced statistical power. The response-prediction model combining TCR metrics and mutation burden needs validation in larger, independent patient cohorts.

The clonotype originates from a human donor with melanoma. This sample comprised tumor tissue (inferred from file names), obtained from a patient given nivolumab and ipilimumab in sequence.

The DNA sequence is given as TGTGCCAGCAGCGTAAATGGGGACAGCTACGAGCAGTACTTC. Translated, this gives CASSVNGDSYEQYF. The V and J segments used are TRBV9 and TRBJ2-7, with 7 bases aligning to TRBD1. The germline V gene provides CDR1 SGDLS and CDR2 YYNGEE. The germline V end is reduced by 1 base and the J end by 3 bases; junction bases left unmatched: 4. Counted from cysteine to phenylalanine, this CDR3 has 14 amino acids. Of all the DNA, just the CDR3 is kept, 42 bases in frame from base 1.